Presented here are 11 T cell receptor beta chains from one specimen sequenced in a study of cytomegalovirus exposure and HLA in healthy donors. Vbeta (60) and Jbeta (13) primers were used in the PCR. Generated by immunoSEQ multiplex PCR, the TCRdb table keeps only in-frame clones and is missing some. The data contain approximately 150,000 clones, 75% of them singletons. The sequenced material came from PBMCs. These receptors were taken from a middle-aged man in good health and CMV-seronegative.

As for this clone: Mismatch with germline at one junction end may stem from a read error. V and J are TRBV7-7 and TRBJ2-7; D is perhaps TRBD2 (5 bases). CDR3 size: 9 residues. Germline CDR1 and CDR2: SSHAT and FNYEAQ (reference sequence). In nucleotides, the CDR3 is TGTGCCAGCGCATGCGGAGCGGTCTTC. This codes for CASACGAVF.

CDR3: CASSGDFNAYEQYF. CDR3 DNA sequence: TGTGCCAGCAGCGGGGACTTCAACGCCTACGAGCAGTACTTC. The rearrangement uses TRBV5-4 and TRBJ2-7; perhaps TRBD2 as D (6 bases). The CDR3 is made up of 14 amino acids. V was clipped by 4 bases and J by 2 bases, with 13 bases between them. CDR1 and CDR2 from the germline V gene are SGHNT and YYREEE (reference sequence).

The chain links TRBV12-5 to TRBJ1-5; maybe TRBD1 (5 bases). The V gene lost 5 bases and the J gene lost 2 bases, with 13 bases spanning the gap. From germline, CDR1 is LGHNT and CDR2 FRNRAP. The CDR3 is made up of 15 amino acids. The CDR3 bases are TGTGCTAGTGGTAGTATGACAGCCGGCAATCAGCCCCAGCATTTT. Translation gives CASGSMTAGNQPQHF. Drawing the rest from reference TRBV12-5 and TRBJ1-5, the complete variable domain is DARVTQTPRHKVTEMGQEVTMRCQPILGHNTVFWYRQTMMQGLELLAYFRNRAPLDDSGMPKDRFSAEMPDATLATLKIQPSEPRDSAVYFCASGSMTAGNQPQHFGDGTRLSIL.

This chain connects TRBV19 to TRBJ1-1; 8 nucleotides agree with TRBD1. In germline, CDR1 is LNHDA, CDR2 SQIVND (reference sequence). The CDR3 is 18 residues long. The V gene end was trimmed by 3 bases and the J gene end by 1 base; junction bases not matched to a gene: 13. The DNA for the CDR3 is TGTGCCAGTAGTATCCAAACCTCGACCGGGACAGGGAACACTGAAGCTTTCTTT. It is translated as CASSIQTSTGTGNTEAFF.

CDR3 nucleotides: TGTGCCAGCAGCCGAGTACAGGGGGACGCTGAAGCTTTCTTT. Amino acid sequence: CASSRVQGDAEAFF. This chain joins TRBV9 and TRBJ1-1, with 8 bases matching TRBD1. V lost 4 bases, J lost 6 bases, and 8 bases stayed unmatched. Germline V gene lookup returns CDR1 SGDLS and CDR2 YYNGEE. The CDR3 is 14 residues long.

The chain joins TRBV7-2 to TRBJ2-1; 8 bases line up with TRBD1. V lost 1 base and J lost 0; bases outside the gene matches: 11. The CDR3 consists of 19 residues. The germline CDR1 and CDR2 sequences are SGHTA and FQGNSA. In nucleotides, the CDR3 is TGTGCCAGCAGCTTAGTCAGGGGGCGGCTACCCAGCTCCTACAATGAGCAGTTCTTC. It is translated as CASSLVRGRLPSSYNEQFF.

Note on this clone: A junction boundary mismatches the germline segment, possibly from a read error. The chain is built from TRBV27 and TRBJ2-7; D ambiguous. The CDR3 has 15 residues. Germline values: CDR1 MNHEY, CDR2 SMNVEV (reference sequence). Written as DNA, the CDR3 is TGTGCAAGCAAAGAGGCCCGTAGGAACACCTACGAGCAGTACTTC. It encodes CASKEARRNTYEQYF.

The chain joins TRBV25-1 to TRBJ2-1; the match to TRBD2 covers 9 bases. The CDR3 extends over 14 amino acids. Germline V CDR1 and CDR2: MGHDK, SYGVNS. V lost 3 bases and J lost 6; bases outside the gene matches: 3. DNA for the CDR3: TGTGCCAGCAGTGATTCGGGACTAGCCAATGAGCAGTTCTTC. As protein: CASSDSGLANEQFF.

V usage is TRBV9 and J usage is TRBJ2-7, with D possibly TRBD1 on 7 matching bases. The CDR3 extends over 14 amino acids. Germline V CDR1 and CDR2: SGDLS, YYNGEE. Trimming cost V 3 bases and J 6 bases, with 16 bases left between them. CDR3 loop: CASSARQGGAEQYF. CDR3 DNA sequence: TGTGCCAGCAGCGCCCGACAGGGAGGTGCCGAGCAGTACTTC.

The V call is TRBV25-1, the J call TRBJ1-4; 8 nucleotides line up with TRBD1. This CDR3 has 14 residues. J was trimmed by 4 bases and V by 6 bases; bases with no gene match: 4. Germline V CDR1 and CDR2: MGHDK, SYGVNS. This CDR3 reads CASRDRVFNEKLFF. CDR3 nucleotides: TGTGCCAGCAGGGACAGGGTCTTTAATGAAAAACTGTTTTTT.

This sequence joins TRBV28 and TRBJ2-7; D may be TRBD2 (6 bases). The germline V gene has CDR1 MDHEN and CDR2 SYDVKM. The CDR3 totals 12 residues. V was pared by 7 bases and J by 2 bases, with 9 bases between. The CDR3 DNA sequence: TGTGCCAGCACGGAGGGTACCTACGAGCAGTACTTC. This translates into CASTEGTYEQYF.